This T cell receptor (beta chain) was retrieved from a study of Graves' ophthalmopathy and Graves' hyperthyroidism. Regarding the study as a whole: Sensitivity of over 60% and specificity of 72.22% were achieved by the model that predicted ophthalmopathy progression. Blood was where most expanded thyroid clonotypes above 0.001 frequency also turned up.

Ophthalmopathy absent within 18 months of follow-up marked hyperthyroidism as stable. The CDR3 contains 16 residues. J gave up 1 base and V 2 bases, and 3 bases lay outside the gene matches. Germline V gene data show CDR1 as MNHEY and CDR2 as SVGAGI. This clonotype was counted ten times or more. The antigen remains unidentified. From RNA, the CDR3 regions of TCR beta chains were amplified and sequenced. Second-round multiplex PCR followed a first-round RT-PCR using HTBI primers. TCRdb fed the multiplex PCR reads into MiXCR, producing one record per CDR3 protein. The sample shows 400,000 to 450,000 distinct CDR3 sequences, roughly 21% of them seen only once.

The receptor comes from a woman aged 18-35 years with stable Graves' hyperthyroidism. Sample: peripheral blood. The V gene is TRBV6-5, the J gene TRBJ2-7; TRBD1 matches 12 bases. DNA of the CDR3: TGTGCCAGCAGTTACGGGACAGGGGGCAAGTCCTACGAGCAGTACTTC. It yields the protein CASSYGTGGKSYEQYF.